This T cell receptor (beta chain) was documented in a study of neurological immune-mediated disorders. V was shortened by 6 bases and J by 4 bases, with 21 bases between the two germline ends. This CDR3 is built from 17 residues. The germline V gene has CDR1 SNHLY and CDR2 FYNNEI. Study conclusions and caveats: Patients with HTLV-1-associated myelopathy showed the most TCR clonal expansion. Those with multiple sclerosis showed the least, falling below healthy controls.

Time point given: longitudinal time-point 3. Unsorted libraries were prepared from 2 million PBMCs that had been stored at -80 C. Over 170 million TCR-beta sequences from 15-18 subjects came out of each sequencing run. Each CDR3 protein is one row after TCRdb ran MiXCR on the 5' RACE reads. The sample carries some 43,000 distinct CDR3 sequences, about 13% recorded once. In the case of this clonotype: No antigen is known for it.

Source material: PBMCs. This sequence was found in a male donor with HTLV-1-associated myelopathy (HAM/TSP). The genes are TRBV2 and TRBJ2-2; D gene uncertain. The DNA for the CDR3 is TGTGCCAGCAGGAAAAGTGGGCCCTCCGTACCCACCGGGGAGCTGTTTTTT. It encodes CASRKSGPSVPTGELFF.